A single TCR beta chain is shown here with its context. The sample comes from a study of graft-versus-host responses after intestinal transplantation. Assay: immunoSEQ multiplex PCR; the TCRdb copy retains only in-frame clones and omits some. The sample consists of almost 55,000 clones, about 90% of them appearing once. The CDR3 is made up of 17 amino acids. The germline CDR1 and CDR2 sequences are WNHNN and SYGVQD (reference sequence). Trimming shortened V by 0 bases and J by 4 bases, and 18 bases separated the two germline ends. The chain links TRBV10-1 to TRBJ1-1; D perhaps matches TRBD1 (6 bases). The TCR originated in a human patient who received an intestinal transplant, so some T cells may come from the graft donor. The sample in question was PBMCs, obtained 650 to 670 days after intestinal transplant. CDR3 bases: TGCGCCAGCAGTGAGTCGTATCGTGGGGGGCCGGGCACTGAAGCTTTCTTT. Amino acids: CASSESYRGGPGTEAFF.